This T cell receptor beta chain was sequenced during a study of blood T cell repertoires in COVID-19. The overall study: Sources were T cells, B-cell-depleted T cells, or PBMCs; the material itself was cDNA or gDNA.

Germline assignment: CDR1 SNHLY and CDR2 FYNNEI. This CDR3 comprises 15 residues. Trimming shortened V by 3 bases and J by 3 bases, and 11 bases separated the two germline ends. Assay: immunoSEQ multiplex PCR; the TCRdb copy retains only in-frame clones and omits some. The sample contains 100,000 to 120,000 clones, roughly 76% of which appear only once. This chain connects TRBV2 to TRBJ2-2; tentative D call: TRBD1 (6 bases). The clonotype comes from a woman aged 55-69 years with acute or convalescent COVID-19. Sequencing was performed on peripheral blood. This CDR3 is CASSEWGQDTGELFF. The CDR3 nucleotides read TGTGCCAGCAGTGAGTGGGGGCAGGACACCGGGGAGCTGTTTTTT.